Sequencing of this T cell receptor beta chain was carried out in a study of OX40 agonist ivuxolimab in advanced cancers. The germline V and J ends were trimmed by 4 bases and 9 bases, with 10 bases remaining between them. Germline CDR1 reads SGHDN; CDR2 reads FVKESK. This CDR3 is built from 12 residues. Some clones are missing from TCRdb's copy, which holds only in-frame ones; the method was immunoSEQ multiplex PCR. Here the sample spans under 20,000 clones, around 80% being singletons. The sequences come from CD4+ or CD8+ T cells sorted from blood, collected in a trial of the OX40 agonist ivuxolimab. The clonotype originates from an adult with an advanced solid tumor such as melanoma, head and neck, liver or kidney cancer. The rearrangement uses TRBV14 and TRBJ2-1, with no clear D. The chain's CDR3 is CASSRLRAEQFF. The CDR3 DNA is TGTGCCAGCAGCCGTCTTCGTGCTGAGCAGTTCTTC.